The 28 T cell receptor beta chains below all came from one sample that was sequenced in a study of cytomegalovirus exposure and HLA in healthy donors. Use of 60 Vbeta and 13 Jbeta primers characterized the PCR. Produced via immunoSEQ multiplex PCR; TCRdb's table is partial and in-frame only. The table shows 150,000 to 200,000 clones, with about 75% occurring only once. The sequencing input was PBMCs. The receptor source for this set is a man younger than 30 in good health and CMV-seropositive.

The V and J genes are TRBV5-1 and TRBJ1-1, with a weak D call TRBD1 (5 bases). The CDR3 runs 14 residues. Trimming shortened V by 4 bases and J by 2 bases, and 12 bases separated the two germline ends. The germline CDR1 and CDR2 sequences are SGHRS and YFSETQ. In nucleotides, the CDR3 is TGCGCCAGCAGCACAGACAGTACCAACACTGAAGCTTTCTTT. Its protein product is CASSTDSTNTEAFF.

This clone has only a few counts. The CDR3 nucleotides read TGTGCCAGCAGTGAAGGCGGGGGAGGTTTTTCTAATGGCTACACCTTC. This gives the protein CASSEGGGGFSNGYTF. The chain is built from TRBV6-1 and TRBJ1-2; weak D call: TRBD1 (5 bases). The CDR3 loop spans 16 amino acids. Trimming shortened V by 1 base and J by 6 bases, and 18 bases separated the two germline ends. Germline assignment: CDR1 MNHNS and CDR2 SASEGT.

The V call is TRBV5-6, the J call TRBJ1-1, with D maybe TRBD1 (5 bases). V was trimmed by 4 bases and J by 2 bases, leaving 9 bases between them. The CDR3 runs to 13 residues. Germline-derived CDR1 and CDR2 are SGHDT and YYEEEE. CDR3 amino acids: CASSTDSNTEAFF. CDR3 nucleotides: TGTGCCAGCAGCACCGACAGTAACACTGAAGCTTTCTTT.

This clone is a singleton in its sample. V gene TRBV15 combines with J gene TRBJ2-7; tentative D call: TRBD2 (6 bases). V was cut by 0 bases and J by 7 bases, with 13 bases left in between. Germline CDR1 reads LNHNV; CDR2 reads YYDKDF (reference sequence). CDR3 size: 14 residues. Here the CDR3 reads CATSRDLGGREQYV. The CDR3 DNA is TGTGCCACCAGCAGAGACCTTGGAGGGAGAGAGCAGTACGTC.

V gene TRBV6-6 combines with J gene TRBJ2-5; tentative D call: TRBD1 (6 bases). With 2 bases removed from V and 7 bases from J, the gap between germline ends came to 17 bases. The CDR3 covers 15 residues. CDR1 is MNHNY and CDR2 is SVGAGI in the germline V gene (reference sequence). The CDR3 sequence: CASSYGKTGAGTQYF. The CDR3 nucleotides read TGTGCCAGCAGTTACGGAAAGACAGGTGCCGGGACCCAGTACTTC.

The CDR3, as DNA: TGTGCCAGCAGCACCCTGACAGGGGGCGAGACCCAGTACTTC. Encoded protein: CASSTLTGGETQYF. This chain connects TRBV5-6 to TRBJ2-5; 10 bases fit TRBD1. V shed 4 bases and J 5 bases; nucleotides not matched to a gene: 5. This CDR3 comprises 14 residues. Germline-derived CDR1 and CDR2 are SGHDT and YYEEEE.

V is TRBV20-1 and J is TRBJ2-1; a possible D gene is TRBD1 (6 bases). Trimming stripped 6 bases from V and 10 bases from J, with 13 bases between. This CDR3 is built from 11 residues. In germline, CDR1 is DFQATT, CDR2 SNEGSKA (reference sequence). In nucleotides, the CDR3 is TGCAGTGCAATCTCAAGGGGGGAGCAGTTCTTC. Translating it yields CSAISRGEQFF.

J is TRBJ2-2 and V is TRBV5-1, with TRBD2 matching over 8 bases. The CDR3 extends over 16 amino acids. With V trimmed by 4 bases and J by 4 bases, 9 bases remained unmatched. CDR1 SGHRS and CDR2 YFSETQ come from the germline V gene. CDR3 nucleotides: TGCGCCAGCAGCCTACTAGCGGAGAGTATCACCGGGGAGCTGTTTTTT. This sequence encodes CASSLLAESITGELFF.

This rearrangement joins TRBV2 to TRBJ2-5, with 11 nucleotides matching TRBD1. V shed 6 bases, J shed 4 bases, and the junction held 10 bases outside the gene matches. This CDR3 contains 16 residues. Germline-derived CDR1 and CDR2 are SNHLY and FYNNEI. For the CDR3, the DNA is TGTGCCAGCAGCGGACAGGGGGCTGGGTCGGGAGAGACCCAGTACTTC. Its translation is CASSGQGAGSGETQYF.

This rearrangement joins TRBV6-1 to TRBJ1-5, with a weak D call TRBD1 (5 bases). CDR1 MNHNS and CDR2 SASEGT come from the germline V gene. V was cut by 3 bases and J by 1 base, with 16 bases left in between. The CDR3 consists of 17 residues. The DNA of the CDR3 is TGTGCCAGCAGTGATCAACGGGCAGGGTTGAGCAATCAGCCCCAGCATTTT. Translating it yields CASSDQRAGLSNQPQHF.

The chain carries TRBV2 and TRBJ2-3; 8 bases fit TRBD2. V gave up 3 bases and J gave up 4 bases; unmatched junction bases: 15. Per the germline V gene, CDR1 is SNHLY and CDR2 is FYNNEI. CDR3 length: 18 amino acids. The CDR3 sequence: CASSEGSGIPFIPDTQYF. The CDR3 DNA sequence: TGTGCCAGCAGTGAGGGTAGCGGGATACCATTTATCCCAGATACGCAGTATTTT.

This clone was recorded a few times. The V gene is TRBV27, the J gene TRBJ2-2; perhaps TRBD1 as D (7 bases). V was cut by 6 bases and J by 4 bases, with 15 bases left in between. CDR1 MNHEY and CDR2 SMNVEV come from the germline V gene (reference sequence). This CDR3 comprises 15 residues. CDR3 sequence: CASSTSQGGTGELFF. Written as DNA, the CDR3 is TGTGCCAGCAGCACCTCCCAGGGGGGCACCGGGGAGCTGTTTTTT.

Only one count was recorded for this clone. The chain couples TRBV30 to TRBJ1-4; tentative D call: TRBD1 (6 bases). Germline values: CDR1 GTSNPN, CDR2 SVGIG (reference sequence). The CDR3 consists of 14 residues. Trimming removed 1 base at V and 8 bases at J, with 14 bases between. CDR3 nucleotide sequence: TGTGCCTGGAGTGCGGACAGTGGTTGGGAAAAACTGTTTTTT. This gives the protein CAWSADSGWEKLFF.

This clone came up a few times. The chain combines TRBV9 with TRBJ2-3, with D perhaps TRBD1 (6 bases). From germline, CDR1 is SGDLS and CDR2 YYNGEE. Trimming cost V 9 bases and J 0 bases, with 14 bases left between them. There are 14 residues in the CDR3. The CDR3 loop reads CATGRDTSTDTQYF. CDR3 DNA sequence: TGTGCCACCGGCCGGGACACCAGCACAGATACGCAGTATTTT. The variable domain in full, with the rest retrieved from reference TRBV9 and TRBJ2-3, is DSGVTQTPKHLITATGQRVTLRCSPRSGDLSVYWYQQSLDQGLQFLIQYYNGEERAKGNILERFSAQQFPDLHSELNLSSLELGDSALYFCATGRDTSTDTQYFGPGTRLTVL.

As for this clone: The sample holds other DNA sequences that translate to the same CDR3. The chain employs TRBV5-1 and TRBJ2-5; the D gene is possibly TRBD2 (5 bases). Deletions cut 1 base from V and 3 bases from J, with 7 bases between. CDR3 length: 13 residues. Germline V gene sequence: CDR1 SGHRS, CDR2 YFSETQ. As DNA, the CDR3 is TGCGCCAGCAGCTTGTCCGGGGAAGAGACCCAGTACTTC. Translated: CASSLSGEETQYF.

The rearrangement links TRBV6-5 to TRBJ2-2, with D possibly being TRBD2 (5 bases). This CDR3 region has 15 residues. CDR1 and CDR2 (germline): MNHEY, SVGAGI. V was trimmed by 0 bases and J by 5 bases, leaving 10 bases between them. Written as DNA, the CDR3 is TGTGCCAGCAGTTACTCTAGCGCCCCGACCGGGGAGCTGTTTTTT. This encodes CASSYSSAPTGELFF.

The chain is built from TRBV6-1 and TRBJ2-7; 7 bases are shared with TRBD1. CDR1 MNHNS and CDR2 SASEGT come from the germline V gene. CDR3 length equals 15 residues. J was trimmed by 1 base and V by 3 bases; bases with no gene match: 6. CDR3 coding DNA: TGTGCCAGCAGTGAGACACAGGGGAATTCCTACGAGCAGTACGTC. It encodes CASSETQGNSYEQYV.

The genes are TRBV19 and TRBJ2-2; 7 bases are shared with TRBD1. Unmatched junction bases numbered 8, after V lost 3 bases and J lost 7 bases. The CDR3 is 15 residues long. Germline CDR1 LNHDA, CDR2 SQIVND (reference sequence). The CDR3 reads CASSILIGGGGELFF. The CDR3 DNA reads TGTGCCAGTAGTATCCTGATAGGGGGCGGCGGGGAGCTGTTTTTT.

V usage is TRBV6-4 and J usage is TRBJ2-3, with 8 bases that match TRBD2. This CDR3 comprises 15 residues. Germline V lookup: CDR1 MRHNA, CDR2 SNTAGT. V trimming: 2 bases; J trimming: 4 bases; junction bases outside the gene matches: 5. The CDR3 spells CASSDERGPSDTQYF. CDR3 DNA: TGTGCCAGCAGTGACGAGCGGGGGCCGTCAGATACGCAGTATTTT.

The genes are TRBV2 and TRBJ1-2; possibly TRBD1 for D (6 bases). V was shortened by 8 bases and J by 4 bases, with 17 bases between the two germline ends. This CDR3 is 14 amino acids long. Germline CDR1 is SNHLY and CDR2 is FYNNEI. The CDR3 nucleotides are TGTGCCAGCTTATTTTCCCAGGGGCTCTATGGCTACACCTTC. It specifies CASLFSQGLYGYTF.

The V and J genes are TRBV7-8 and TRBJ2-3, with TRBD2 matching over 11 bases. V was clipped by 4 bases and J by 0 bases; unmatched bases: 9. The CDR3 has 18 residues. Per germline, CDR1 SGHVS and CDR2 FQNEAQ. CDR3 residues: CASSSLAGGFTSTDTQYF. CDR3 coding DNA: TGTGCCAGCAGCTCCCTAGCGGGGGGTTTTACTAGCACAGATACGCAGTATTTT. The full variable domain, rest sourced from reference TRBV7-8 and TRBJ2-3, is GAGVSQSPRYKVAKRGQDVALRCDPISGHVSLFWYQQALGQGPEFLTYFQNEAQLDKSGLPSDRFFAERPEGSVSTLKIQRTQQEDSAVYLCASSSLAGGFTSTDTQYFGPGTRLTVL.

The chain has TRBV27 and TRBJ2-1, with 10 bases identical to TRBD2. V lost 1 base, J lost 3 bases, and 0 bases stayed unmatched. This CDR3 has 15 residues. The germline CDR1 and CDR2 sequences are MNHEY and SMNVEV (reference sequence). CDR3 sequence: CASSLWTSGYNEQFF. For the CDR3, the DNA is TGTGCCAGCAGTTTATGGACTAGCGGCTACAATGAGCAGTTCTTC.

This chain links TRBV12-5 with TRBJ2-7, with D possibly TRBD1 on 6 matching bases. CDR1 and CDR2 from the germline V gene are LGHNT and FRNRAP. This CDR3 spans 12 amino acids. The V and J ends lost 6 bases and 3 bases respectively, with 9 bases between them. CDR3 nucleotides: TGTGCTAGTGGACCGGGACACTACGAGCAGTACGTC. This gives the protein CASGPGHYEQYV.

The chain combines TRBV7-2 with TRBJ2-7; 13 positions agree with TRBD2. V dropped 3 bases and J dropped 12; count of bases not matched to a gene: 2. Germline loops: CDR1 SGHTA, CDR2 FQGNSA. CDR3 size: 12 residues. The CDR3 loop is CASSFGTSGAYV. The CDR3 coding sequence is TGTGCCAGCAGCTTCGGGACTAGCGGGGCGTACGTC.

V and J are TRBV11-3 and TRBJ2-5; 13 bases agree with TRBD2. CDR3 length: 16 amino acids. Germline CDR1 and CDR2: SGHNT and YENEEA. The V gene end was trimmed by 4 bases and the J gene end by 5 bases; junction bases not matched to a gene: 7. As DNA, the CDR3 is TGTGCCAGCAGCTCTAAGACTAGCGGGAGGAGGGAGACCCAGTACTTC. Encoded protein: CASSSKTSGRRETQYF.

The rearrangement uses TRBV11-3 and TRBJ2-2; 11 bases agree with TRBD1. CDR1 is SGHNT, CDR2 YENEEA, per germline. Losses at the gene ends were 5 bases for V and 4 bases for J; bases not matched to a gene: 6. The CDR3 is 16 amino acids. The CDR3 region is CASSPGGTGGTGELFF. The CDR3 DNA reads as TGTGCCAGCAGCCCGGGGGGGACAGGGGGCACCGGGGAGCTGTTTTTT.

The sample holds a few counts of this clone. In DNA, the CDR3 is TGTGCCAGCAGCCCGTATACGGGGAGGAATGAGCAGTTCTTC. Its protein product is CASSPYTGRNEQFF. The chain carries TRBV7-8 and TRBJ2-1; tentatively, D is TRBD2 (6 bases). The CDR3 extends over 14 amino acids. V was clipped by 5 bases and J by 7 bases, with 15 bases between them. CDR1 is SGHVS and CDR2 is FQNEAQ in the germline V gene.

This clone has only a few counts. V and J are TRBV6-5 and TRBJ1-1, with D maybe TRBD1 (6 bases). This CDR3 region has 14 residues. The germline V gene encodes CDR1 MNHEY and CDR2 SVGAGI. Trimming stripped 0 bases from V and 7 bases from J, with 12 bases between. The CDR3 sequence: CASSYSQGMNEAFF. In DNA, the CDR3 is TGTGCCAGCAGTTACTCGCAGGGGATGAATGAAGCTTTCTTT.